The 31 T cell receptor beta chains below all came from one sample that was sequenced in a study of graft-versus-host responses after intestinal transplantation. Profiling relied on immunoSEQ multiplex PCR, and the TCRdb table lists in-frame clones only, not all of them. The table includes fewer than 9,500 clones, roughly 70% detected once. Tissue from the graft was processed to free its intraepithelial and lamina propria lymphocytes. Material: ileum tissue, obtained roughly 74 weeks after intestinal transplant. These receptors were collected from a human patient who received an intestinal transplant, so some T cells may come from the graft donor.

The chain joins TRBV5-8 to TRBJ2-6, with D perhaps TRBD1 or TRBD2 (5 bases each). The CDR3 is made up of 18 amino acids. Germline lookup yields CDR1 SGHTS and CDR2 YDEGEE. V was trimmed by 6 bases and J by 2 bases, leaving 21 bases between them. CDR3 bases: TGTGCCAGCACCCGCCGGGACCCCGGCTGGGCTGGGGCCAACGTCCTGACTTTC. It encodes CASTRRDPGWAGANVLTF.

Comments on this clone: This specimen includes other DNA sequences encoding the same CDR3. The chain links TRBV30 to TRBJ1-5; D gene ambiguous. Germline V lookup: CDR1 GTSNPN, CDR2 SVGIG (reference sequence). The ends were cut back, 0 bases at V and 7 bases at J, with 7 bases in the middle. This CDR3 has 12 amino acids. The CDR3 DNA reads as TGTGCCTGGAGTGTGGCTGGCCAGCCCCAGCATTTT. It encodes CAWSVAGQPQHF. The entire variable domain, with the rest obtained from reference TRBV30 and TRBJ1-5, is as follows: SQTIHQWPATLVQPVGSPLSLECTVEGTSNPNLYWYRQAAGRGLQLLFYSVGIGQISSEVPQNLSASRPQDRQFILSSKKLLLSDSGFYLCAWSVAGQPQHFGDGTRLSIL.

The chain employs TRBV11-3 and TRBJ2-7; D remains unclear. V lost 1 base and J lost 4, with 2 bases in between. Germline V gene data show CDR1 as SGHNT and CDR2 as YENEEA. The CDR3 is made up of 11 amino acids. The CDR3 region has the DNA TGTGCCAGCAGCTTAGCTTACGAGCAGTACTTC. Its translation: CASSLAYEQYF.

This chain joins TRBV5-1 and TRBJ1-3; TRBD1 aligns across 7 bases. The CDR3 sequence is 15 residues long. Germline-derived CDR1 and CDR2 are SGHRS and YFSETQ. V shed 5 bases, J shed 2 bases, and the junction held 7 bases outside the gene matches. CDR3 bases: TGCGCCAGCAGTGTTACCGGACAGGCTGGAAACACCATATATTTT. Amino acid sequence: CASSVTGQAGNTIYF.

This clone was detected a few times. The chain joins TRBV28 to TRBJ2-2; D gene unclear. V shed 11 bases and J shed 6 bases, with 10 bases lying between them. Germline-derived CDR1 and CDR2 are MDHEN and SYDVKM. CDR3 size: 11 residues. CDR3 in amino acids: CALDVAGELFF. In DNA form, the CDR3 reads TGTGCCTTGGACGTAGCCGGGGAGCTGTTTTTT.

This clone was counted only a few times. The same CDR3 arises from other DNA sequences in this sample as well. V usage is TRBV7-9 and J usage is TRBJ1-2; weak D call: TRBD1 (5 bases). The V and J ends lost 6 bases and 4 bases respectively, with 15 bases between them. CDR1 is SEHNR, CDR2 FQNEAQ, per germline (reference sequence). CDR3 length equals 14 residues. CDR3: CASSQGTAGYGYTF. Written as DNA, the CDR3 is TGTGCCAGCAGTCAAGGGACCGCGGGCTATGGCTACACCTTC.

There are a few counts of this clone. The J gene is TRBJ2-7, the V gene TRBV6-5; 7 bases line up with TRBD2. In germline, CDR1 is MNHEY, CDR2 SVGAGI. The CDR3 extends over 15 amino acids. The V and J ends lost 0 bases and 4 bases, in that order; junction bases with no gene match: 6. This CDR3 reads CASSYSAGELYEQYF. For the CDR3, the DNA is TGTGCCAGCAGTTACTCGGCGGGAGAGCTTTACGAGCAGTACTTC.

The V call is TRBV13, the J call TRBJ2-1, with TRBD2 matching over 7 bases. The CDR3 sequence is 15 residues long. V was clipped by 0 bases and J by 4 bases; unmatched bases: 3. Germline-derived CDR1 and CDR2 are PRHDT and FYEKMQ (reference sequence). CDR3 DNA: TGTGCCAGCAGCTTAGGAGCGGGAAGGTACAATGAGCAGTTCTTC. It is translated as CASSLGAGRYNEQFF.

This clone was seen a single time. The rearrangement links TRBV6-4 to TRBJ2-7; D call uncertain. This CDR3 comprises 10 residues. V lost 7 bases and J 4 bases, leaving 5 bases between the germline ends. From germline, CDR1 is MRHNA and CDR2 SNTAGT. CDR3 nucleotides: TGTGCCAGCAACGGGTACGAGCAGTACTTC. The encoded protein is CASNGYEQYF.

The chain is built from TRBV27 and TRBJ1-6; D gene uncertain. CDR1 and CDR2 from the germline V gene are MNHEY and SMNVEV (reference sequence). V was clipped by 3 bases and J by 7 bases, with 10 bases between them. The CDR3 extends over 14 amino acids. The CDR3 is CASSFNQQNSPLHF. CDR3 nucleotides: TGTGCCAGCAGTTTTAACCAGCAGAATTCACCCCTCCACTTT.

V gene TRBV11-2 combines with J gene TRBJ2-5; 7 nucleotides line up with TRBD2. J gave up 0 bases and V 1 base, and 5 bases lay outside the gene matches. The germline V gene encodes CDR1 SGHAT and CDR2 FQNNGV. The CDR3 covers 16 residues. Written as DNA, the CDR3 is TGTGCCAGCAGCTTAGGGGCGGGAGTACACCAAGAGACCCAGTACTTC. Translation gives CASSLGAGVHQETQYF.

This clone was counted a single time. V usage is TRBV27 and J usage is TRBJ2-5; 11 positions match TRBD1. V trimming: 5 bases; J trimming: 5 bases; junction bases outside the gene matches: 19. This CDR3 comprises 19 residues. In germline, CDR1 is MNHEY, CDR2 SMNVEV (reference sequence). The CDR3 coding sequence is TGTGCCAGCAGTCCCTGGACAGGGGGCGGGTGGGGGGTGGTGGAGACCCAGTACTTC. Its protein product is CASSPWTGGGWGVVETQYF.

As regards this clone: At one end the junction does not follow the germline gene, possibly because of a read error. The gene calls are TRBV6-1 and TRBJ2-3; 9 bases are shared with TRBD2. The CDR3 runs to 16 residues. CDR1 and CDR2 (germline): MNHNS, SASEGT. The CDR3 DNA reads TGTGCCAGCAGTAAAGCGGGAGGTACTCGATCAGATACGCAGTATTTT. As protein: CASSKAGGTRSDTQYF.

This chain links TRBV28 with TRBJ2-7; no clear D gene. CDR1 is MDHEN and CDR2 is SYDVKM in the germline V gene. The CDR3 totals 11 residues. V was shortened by 5 bases and J by 8 bases, with 10 bases between the two germline ends. CDR3 loop: CASSVKGQQYF. CDR3 in DNA: TGTGCCAGCAGTGTTAAGGGCCAGCAGTACTTC. Filled out from reference TRBV28 and TRBJ2-7, the complete variable domain reads DVKVTQSSRYLVKRTGEKVFLECVQDMDHENMFWYRQDPGLGLRLIYFSYDVKMKEKGDIPEGYSVSREKKERFSLILESASTNQTSMYLCASSVKGQQYFGPGTRLTVT.

This chain uses TRBV6-1 with TRBJ1-2; 7 nucleotides match TRBD1. V trimming: 8 bases; J trimming: 8 bases; junction bases outside the gene matches: 5. CDR1 and CDR2 (germline): MNHNS, SASEGT. CDR3 length equals 11 residues. The CDR3 loop reads CASGTGDGYTF. Written as DNA, the CDR3 is TGTGCCAGCGGTACAGGGGACGGCTACACCTTC.

The rearrangement uses TRBV9 and TRBJ2-3; TRBD2 matches 8 bases. The germline V gene encodes CDR1 SGDLS and CDR2 YYNGEE. The CDR3 is 16 residues long. The trim removed 0 bases at V and 7 bases at J, leaving 10 bases unmatched. CDR3 sequence reads: CASSVGFSGAINTQYF. CDR3 sequence (DNA): TGTGCCAGCAGCGTAGGTTTTAGCGGGGCGATAAATACGCAGTATTTT. Full variable domain (rest looked up from reference TRBV9 and TRBJ2-3): DSGVTQTPKHLITATGQRVTLRCSPRSGDLSVYWYQQSLDQGLQFLIQYYNGEERAKGNILERFSAQQFPDLHSELNLSSLELGDSALYFCASSVGFSGAINTQYFGPGTRLTVL.

The J gene is TRBJ2-2, the V gene TRBV5-1; D might be TRBD2 (6 bases). V lost 3 bases, J lost 1 base, and 13 bases lay in between. The CDR3 spans 16 residues. CDR1 SGHRS and CDR2 YFSETQ come from the germline V gene. The chain's CDR3 is CASSSGVTWNTGELFF. The DNA for the CDR3 is TGCGCCAGCAGCTCGGGGGTGACATGGAACACCGGGGAGCTGTTTTTT. The whole variable domain, filled in from reference TRBV5-1 and TRBJ2-2, reads KAGVTQTPRYLIKTRGQQVTLSCSPISGHRSVSWYQQTPGQGLQFLFEYFSETQRNKGNFPGRFSGRQFSNSRSEMNVSTLELGDSALYLCASSSGVTWNTGELFFGEGSRLTVL.

The V gene is TRBV5-8, the J gene TRBJ2-3; weak D call: TRBD2 (5 bases). Germline CDR1 SGHTS, CDR2 YDEGEE. V was clipped by 4 bases and J by 5 bases, with 11 bases between them. The CDR3 runs to 13 residues. CDR3 region: CASSPYGEDTQYF. In DNA, the CDR3 is TGTGCCAGCAGCCCCTACGGGGAAGATACGCAGTATTTT.

The chain has TRBV4-2 and TRBJ1-1; no clear D gene. Germline CDR1 LGHNA, CDR2 YNFKEQ. The CDR3 runs 16 residues. Trimming pared 4 bases from V and 4 bases from J, leaving 19 bases between. CDR3 in DNA: TGTGCCAGCAGCCTCCGTGGAGCAGGTATGACCACTGAAGCTTTCTTT. As protein: CASSLRGAGMTTEAFF.

This clone is classed as medium-sized. This sequence joins TRBV30 and TRBJ2-3, with D possibly matching TRBD1 (6 bases). This CDR3 contains 11 residues. In germline, CDR1 is GTSNPN, CDR2 SVGIG (reference sequence). V lost 3 bases, J lost 7 bases, and 8 bases lay in between. DNA of the CDR3: TGTGCCTGGAGACAGGGAAATACGCAGTATTTT. Amino acid sequence: CAWRQGNTQYF.

The chain uses TRBV7-3 and TRBJ2-2, with 8 bases identical to TRBD2. Losses at the gene ends were 5 bases for V and 8 bases for J; bases not matched to a gene: 7. The CDR3 consists of 14 residues. Germline CDR1 SGHTA, CDR2 FQGTGA. CDR3: CASSVTSARGELFF. The CDR3 DNA reads TGTGCCAGCAGCGTGACTAGCGCGAGGGGGGAGCTGTTTTTT.

The chain joins TRBV11-2 to TRBJ2-7, with unresolved D. V lost 5 bases and J 0 bases, leaving 11 bases between the germline ends. This CDR3 region has 14 residues. CDR1 and CDR2 from the germline V gene are SGHAT and FQNNGV. The CDR3 region is CASSPRVYSYEQYF. The CDR3 DNA sequence: TGTGCCAGCAGCCCCCGGGTCTACTCCTACGAGCAGTACTTC.

The chain recombines TRBV27 with TRBJ1-2; a possible D gene is TRBD1 (5 bases). Per the germline V gene, CDR1 is MNHEY and CDR2 is SMNVEV (reference sequence). V was pared by 4 bases and J by 1 base, with 25 bases between. The CDR3 is 19 residues long. CDR3: CASSSQRFGTGDRNYGYTF. Written as DNA, the CDR3 is TGTGCCAGCAGTTCGCAAAGATTCGGGACTGGGGACCGTAACTATGGCTACACCTTC.

V is TRBV6-1 and J is TRBJ1-1, with 8 bases fitting TRBD1. Unmatched junction bases numbered 6, after V lost 7 bases and J lost 5 bases. Germline CDR1 and CDR2: MNHNS and SASEGT. CDR3 length equals 13 residues. The CDR3 is CASIYRGVTEAFF. Here the CDR3 DNA reads TGTGCCAGCATTTACAGGGGGGTGACTGAAGCTTTCTTT.

The sample holds a few counts of this clone. The chain links TRBV7-8 to TRBJ1-6; 9 bases align to TRBD1. CDR1 and CDR2 (germline): SGHVS, FQNEAQ. The CDR3 totals 15 residues. Germline trimming cut 5 bases from V and 4 bases from J; bases unmatched to any gene: 3. CDR3 residues: CASSPGTGYNSPLHF. The CDR3 nucleotides are TGTGCCAGCAGCCCCGGGACAGGGTATAATTCACCCCTCCACTTT.

This clone has just one count. The genes are TRBV7-2 and TRBJ2-1; 8 bases agree with TRBD2. The CDR3 runs to 15 residues. V lost 2 bases, J lost 8 bases, and 8 bases stayed unmatched. Germline CDR1 reads SGHTA; CDR2 reads FQGNSA. CDR3 bases: TGTGCCAGCAGCTTATCGGCGGGGGGCGGGGATGAGCAGTTCTTC. Amino acids: CASSLSAGGGDEQFF.

The V gene is TRBV6-5, the J gene TRBJ1-1; D perhaps matches TRBD1 (5 bases). Trimming pared 2 bases from V and 0 bases from J, leaving 10 bases between. The CDR3 runs to 15 residues. Looked up from germline, CDR1 is MNHEY and CDR2 is SVGAGI. The CDR3 spells CASSYTGTVNTEAFF. Here the CDR3 DNA reads TGTGCCAGCAGTTACACCGGGACCGTGAACACTGAAGCTTTCTTT.

The J gene is TRBJ2-5, the V gene TRBV11-3, with 9 bases matching TRBD2. The trim removed 2 bases at V and 2 bases at J, leaving 12 bases unmatched. Germline V lookup: CDR1 SGHNT, CDR2 YENEEA. The CDR3 runs 18 residues. The CDR3 coding sequence is TGTGCCAGCAGCTTAAGAGGGTATAGCGGGAGAGTTCAAGAGACCCAGTACTTC. Its translation: CASSLRGYSGRVQETQYF.

The chain recombines TRBV5-1 with TRBJ1-1; D is unclear. V was clipped by 6 bases and J by 1 base, with 10 bases between them. Germline-derived CDR1 and CDR2 are SGHRS and YFSETQ. The CDR3 runs 13 residues. The CDR3 here is CASKDLRNTEAFF. The DNA of the CDR3 is TGCGCCAGCAAGGATTTAAGGAACACTGAAGCTTTCTTT.

The J gene is TRBJ2-5, the V gene TRBV7-3; TRBD2 matches at 9 bases. With V trimmed by 2 bases and J by 5 bases, 6 bases remained unmatched. This CDR3 spans 15 amino acids. Germline V lookup: CDR1 SGHTA, CDR2 FQGTGA. The CDR3 spells CASSLGAGGDETQYF. CDR3 nucleotide sequence: TGTGCCAGCAGCTTAGGAGCGGGGGGCGACGAGACCCAGTACTTC. Drawing the rest from reference TRBV7-3 and TRBJ2-5, the complete variable domain is GAGVSQTPSNKVTEKGKYVELRCDPISGHTALYWYRQSLGQGPEFLIYFQGTGAADDSGLPNDRFFAVRPEGSVSTLKIQRTERGDSAVYLCASSLGAGGDETQYFGPGTRLLVL.

This clone was recorded only once. The chain uses TRBV6-4 and TRBJ1-6; D remains unclear. V was trimmed by 2 bases and J by 8 bases, leaving 7 bases between them. In germline, CDR1 is MRHNA, CDR2 SNTAGT. The CDR3 is made up of 13 amino acids. The CDR3, as DNA: TGTGCCAGCAGTGACAGGGAGGATTCACCCCTCCACTTT. This translates into CASSDREDSPLHF.